A single sample gave rise to the 22 T cell receptor beta chains below, sequenced in a study of shared clonotypes between healthy human individuals (dated by TCRdb to about 2020). The library was prepared using the immunoSEQ multiplex PCR assay. TCRdb mirrors the immuneACCESS table, restricted to in-frame sequences. Some clones are absent from its copies; in checked studies, under half trace to an unresolved V gene, and the reason for the others is unknown. In this sample the table shows roughly 2.2 million clones, over 90% of which occur a single time. The top ten clonotypes cover 0.39% of the sample. Sequences were obtained from naive CD4+ T cells from PBMCs. Interpreted using the paper, the cell subset or site label stands for: CD45RA+ positively selected. Source of these receptors: a young man in good health. Some clones in this sample may be carry-over from other donors' samples.

The rearrangement links TRBV5-4 to TRBJ1-2; D is possibly TRBD1 (6 bases). Germline V lookup: CDR1 SGHNT, CDR2 YYREEE (reference sequence). This CDR3 is built from 12 residues. Trimming took off 2 bases at V and 8 bases at J, with 10 bases between the two ends. CDR3 bases: TGTGCCAGCAGCTTCAGGGGTGGCGGCTACACCTTC. Translating gives CASSFRGGGYTF.

The CDR3 sequence: CASSLHHRDEKLFF. In DNA, the CDR3 is TGTGCCAGCAGTTTACACCACCGGGATGAAAAACTGTTTTTT. This rearrangement joins TRBV2 to TRBJ1-4; D is uncertain. The CDR3 contains 14 residues. Between the trimmed V and J ends, which lost 5 bases and 6 bases, there was a span of 13 bases. From germline, CDR1 is SNHLY and CDR2 FYNNEI.

J is TRBJ1-5 and V is TRBV27, with D unclear. This CDR3 contains 12 residues. CDR1 MNHEY and CDR2 SMNVEV come from the germline V gene (reference sequence). The V end was cut by 2 bases, the J end by 6 bases, with 5 bases between. CDR3 in amino acids: CASSLTGQPQHF. The DNA of the CDR3 is TGTGCCAGCAGTTTAACCGGTCAGCCCCAGCATTTT.

The chain has TRBV4-3 and TRBJ2-2; D unresolved. This CDR3 region has 14 residues. Germline V gene lookup returns CDR1 LGHNA and CDR2 YSLEER. The V end lost 4 bases, the J end lost 4 bases, and 10 bases lay between the germline ends. The CDR3 nucleotides are TGCGCCAGCAGCCTCCGCCGAAGCACCGGGGAGCTGTTTTTT. Encoded protein: CASSLRRSTGELFF.

In the case of this clone: The sample holds other DNA sequences that translate to the same CDR3. V and J are TRBV28 and TRBJ1-2; 7 positions agree with TRBD1. The length of the CDR3 is 13 residues. Unmatched junction bases numbered 1, after V lost 1 base and J lost 5 bases. Germline V gene sequence: CDR1 MDHEN, CDR2 SYDVKM. The CDR3 DNA reads TGTGCCAGCAGTTTATACAGGGGATATGGCTACACCTTC. This translates into CASSLYRGYGYTF.

The chain employs TRBV25-1 and TRBJ2-5, with 9 bases aligning to TRBD1. In germline, CDR1 is MGHDK, CDR2 SYGVNS. The CDR3 sequence is 17 residues long. The ends lost 5 bases at V and 2 bases at J; junction bases unmatched: 12. Here the CDR3 DNA reads TGTGCCAGCAGTCAAGGACAGGGGAGAGGGACTCAAGAGACCCAGTACTTC. Translating it yields CASSQGQGRGTQETQYF.

The V call is TRBV10-1, the J call TRBJ2-3, with unresolved D. The germline V gene has CDR1 WNHNN and CDR2 SYGVQD (reference sequence). V lost 2 bases to trimming and J lost 0 bases, with 6 bases between them. This CDR3 is 14 amino acids long. Here the CDR3 reads CASSEPASTDTQYF. The CDR3 DNA sequence: TGCGCCAGCAGTGAGCCAGCTAGCACAGATACGCAGTATTTT.

V and J are TRBV18 and TRBJ2-1; 16 nucleotides agree with TRBD2. The germline V gene has CDR1 KGHSH and CDR2 LQKENI. V lost 5 bases, J lost 7 bases, and 5 bases stayed unmatched. The CDR3 extends over 16 amino acids. Here the CDR3 reads CASSSGLAGGPNEQFF. In DNA, the CDR3 is TGTGCCAGCTCATCGGGACTAGCGGGAGGGCCAAATGAGCAGTTCTTC.

The gene calls are TRBV30 and TRBJ2-7; 7 nucleotides agree with TRBD1. CDR3 length: 11 amino acids. The trim removed 8 bases at V and 3 bases at J, leaving 4 bases unmatched. CDR1 is GTSNPN, CDR2 SVGIG, per germline (reference sequence). The CDR3 is CAGTDVYEQYF. In DNA, the CDR3 is TGTGCCGGGACAGACGTCTACGAGCAGTACTTC.

V and J are TRBV5-1 and TRBJ2-1; TRBD2 agrees at 11 bases. Germline values: CDR1 SGHRS, CDR2 YFSETQ. This CDR3 contains 14 residues. V was clipped by 4 bases and J by 9 bases; unmatched bases: 6. In nucleotides, the CDR3 is TGCGCCAGCAGCCCGATAACTAGCGGGGGTGAGCAGTTCTTC. This sequence encodes CASSPITSGGEQFF.

The chain employs TRBV7-2 and TRBJ2-7; D uncertain. Per germline, CDR1 SGHTA and CDR2 FQGNSA. The CDR3 spans 13 residues. The V end was cut by 0 bases, the J end by 6 bases, with 9 bases between. As DNA, the CDR3 is TGTGCCAGCAGCTTAGCAGTACGCGGCGAGCAGTACTTC. Its protein is CASSLAVRGEQYF.

The chain couples TRBV27 to TRBJ1-1; D might be TRBD1 (5 bases). V lost 5 bases and J 6 bases, leaving 22 bases between the germline ends. The germline CDR1 and CDR2 sequences are MNHEY and SMNVEV (reference sequence). The CDR3 length is 16 residues. CDR3 sequence: CASSPGRGLGESEAFF. In DNA form, the CDR3 reads TGTGCCAGCAGTCCCGGGAGGGGCCTGGGGGAGTCTGAAGCTTTCTTT.

This chain connects TRBV28 to TRBJ1-4, with D uncertain. Germline values: CDR1 MDHEN, CDR2 SYDVKM. This CDR3 contains 15 residues. The germline V and J ends were trimmed by 2 bases and 8 bases, with 15 bases remaining between them. The CDR3 bases are TGTGCCAGCAGTTTAGAGGCTTCCGAACGGGAAAAACTGTTTTTT. Encoded protein: CASSLEASEREKLFF.

The rearrangement joins TRBV7-2 to TRBJ1-5; no clear D. Germline CDR1 and CDR2: SGHTA and FQGNSA. Between the trimmed V and J ends, which lost 0 bases and 7 bases, there was a span of 22 bases. The CDR3 runs 18 residues. CDR3 amino acids: CASSLAGVGSSPGQPQHF. The CDR3 region has the DNA TGTGCCAGCAGCTTAGCTGGGGTGGGCAGCTCTCCGGGACAGCCCCAGCATTTT.

V is TRBV5-4 and J is TRBJ2-7, with D perhaps TRBD2 (6 bases). With 0 bases removed from V and 6 bases from J, the gap between germline ends came to 19 bases. This CDR3 has 16 residues. Germline values: CDR1 SGHNT, CDR2 YYREEE (reference sequence). The CDR3 protein is CASSLEGWGAGAEQYF. The CDR3 DNA sequence: TGTGCCAGCAGCTTGGAGGGGTGGGGAGCGGGCGCCGAGCAGTACTTC.

This CDR3 is CASRGNVGTEAFF. The CDR3, as DNA: TGTGCCAGCAGGGGAAACGTTGGCACTGAAGCTTTCTTT. V usage is TRBV7-6 and J usage is TRBJ1-1, with D unclear. Germline values: CDR1 SGHVS, CDR2 FNYEAQ. V lost 6 bases, J lost 4 bases, and 12 bases lay in between. The CDR3 length is 13 residues. The variable domain in full, completed from reference TRBV7-6 and TRBJ1-1, reads GAGVSQSPRYKVTKRGQDVALRCDPISGHVSLYWYRQALGQGPEFLTYFNYEAQQDKSGLPNDRFSAERPEGSISTLTIQRTEQRDSAMYRCASRGNVGTEAFFGQGTRLTVV.

V gene TRBV2 combines with J gene TRBJ2-5; 9 bases line up with TRBD2. J lost 5 bases, V lost 4 bases, and 8 bases had no gene match. The CDR3 is 15 amino acids. The germline gives CDR1 SNHLY, CDR2 FYNNEI. DNA of the CDR3: TGTGCCAGCAGTGGTAAAGCGGGAGGTCGGGAGACCCAGTACTTC. Translating it yields CASSGKAGGRETQYF.

The chain links TRBV11-3 to TRBJ2-1; TRBD2 matches 10 bases. J was trimmed by 6 bases and V by 3 bases; bases with no gene match: 5. The V gene's germline CDR1 is SGHNT and CDR2 YENEEA. CDR3 size: 15 residues. The CDR3 loop reads CASSFRAGGPNEQFF. CDR3 sequence (DNA): TGTGCCAGCAGCTTTAGAGCGGGAGGGCCCAATGAGCAGTTCTTC.

The rearrangement links TRBV11-3 to TRBJ2-2; D is unclear. Trimming left V 4 bases short and J 7 bases short, with 4 bases between. Germline V CDR1 and CDR2: SGHNT, YENEEA. This CDR3 has 11 residues. The CDR3 spells CASSSLGELFF. CDR3 DNA: TGTGCCAGCAGCTCTCTCGGGGAGCTGTTTTTT.

The chain recombines TRBV6-5 with TRBJ1-2; D is uncertain. This CDR3 region has 12 residues. Germline lookup yields CDR1 MNHEY and CDR2 SVGAGI. V lost 6 bases to trimming and J lost 5 bases, with 10 bases between them. The CDR3 is CASRGRSYGYTF. CDR3 sequence (DNA): TGTGCCAGCAGAGGTCGGAGTTATGGCTACACCTTC.

As regards this clone: Germline is not matched at one junction end, which may reflect a read error. The chain recombines TRBV19 with TRBJ2-2; D remains unclear. The length of the CDR3 is 15 residues. CDR1 and CDR2 (germline): LNHDA, SQIVND (reference sequence). The CDR3 bases are TGTGCCAGTAGGATAGGATTAGGTAATCCCGGGGAGCTGTTTTTT. Its protein is CASRIGLGNPGELFF.

The chain links TRBV2 to TRBJ2-1; possible D gene TRBD2, 6 bases. Germline CDR1 and CDR2: SNHLY and FYNNEI. Trimming took 7 bases from V and 7 from J, leaving 23 bases between them. CDR3 length equals 16 residues. DNA of the CDR3: TGTGCCAGCACTCGTGAGGCGGGAAGGTCGGTGAATGAGCAGTTCTTC. Its translation: CASTREAGRSVNEQFF.